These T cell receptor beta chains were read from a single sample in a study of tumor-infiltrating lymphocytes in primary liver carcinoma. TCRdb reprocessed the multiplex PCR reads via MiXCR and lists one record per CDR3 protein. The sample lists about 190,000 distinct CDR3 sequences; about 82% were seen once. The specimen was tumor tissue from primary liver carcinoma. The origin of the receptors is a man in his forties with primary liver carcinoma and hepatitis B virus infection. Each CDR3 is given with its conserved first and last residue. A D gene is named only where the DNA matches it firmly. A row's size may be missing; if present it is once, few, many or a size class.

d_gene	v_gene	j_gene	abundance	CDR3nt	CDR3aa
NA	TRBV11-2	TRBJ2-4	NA	TGTGCCAGCACCATTTCAGCGGTAGCCAAAAACATTCAGCACTTC	CASTISAVAKNIQHF
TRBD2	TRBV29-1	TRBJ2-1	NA	TGCATCATTGGACTAGCGGAAGGATTCTACAATGAGCAGTTCTTC	CIIGLAEGFYNEQFF
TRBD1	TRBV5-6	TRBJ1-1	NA	TGTGCCAGCAGCTTGGGGGGGAAGGGGGCCCCTGAAGATTTCTTT	CASSLGGKGAPEDFF
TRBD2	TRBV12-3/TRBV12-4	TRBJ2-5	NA	TGTGCCACCAGACAAGGGACTAGCGGAATCCAAGAGACCCAGTACTTC	CATRQGTSGIQETQYF
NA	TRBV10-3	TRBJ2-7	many	TGTGCCATCAGTGGACAGGCGATGAGCTCCTACGAGCAGTACTTC	CAISGQAMSSYEQYF
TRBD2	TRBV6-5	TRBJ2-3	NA	TGTGCCTGCAACGGAGGACTAGCGGGAACAGATACGCAGTATTTT	CACNGGLAGTDTQYF
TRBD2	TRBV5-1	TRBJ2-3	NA	TGCGCCAGCAGCTTGGCCGGGAGGAGTAGCACAGATACGCAGTGTTTT	CASSLAGRSSTDTQCF
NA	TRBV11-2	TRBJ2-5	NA	TGTGCCAGCAGCTTAATCGGGGGACAAGAGGCCCAGTACTTC	CASSLIGGQEAQYF
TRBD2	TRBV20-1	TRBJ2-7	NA	TGCAGTGCTAGGGGGTCGCTTACGGGGGGGCAGTACTTC	CSARGSLTGGQYF
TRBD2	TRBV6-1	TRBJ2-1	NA	TGTGTCAGCAGTGGCAGAGGAGCGGGATCGTCTTACAATGAGCAGTTCTTC	CVSSGRGAGSSYNEQFF
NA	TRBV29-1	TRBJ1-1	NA	TGCAGTGTTGGACCCGGGTGGGCCATGAACACTGAAGCTCTCTTT	CSVGPGWAMNTEALF
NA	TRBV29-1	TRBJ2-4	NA	TGCAGCGTTGAAATGGCGGTTCCAGCCAAAAACATTCAGTACTTC	CSVEMAVPAKNIQYF
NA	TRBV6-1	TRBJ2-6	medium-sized	TGTGCCAGCAGGGCCTTTCAGGGCAGGGGCCGCTCTGGGGCCAACGTCCTGACTTTC	CASRAFQGRGRSGANVLTF
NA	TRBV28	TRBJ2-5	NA	TGTGCCAGCAGACTGCCGGAAGAAGAGATCCAGTACTTC	CASRLPEEEIQYF
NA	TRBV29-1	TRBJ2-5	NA	TGCAGCGTTGAGGCCTCGGTACAGACCCAGTACTTC	CSVEASVQTQYF
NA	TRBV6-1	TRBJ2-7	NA	TGTGCCAGCAGTGAAAACGTCGGGGGTACCTATGGGCAGTACTTC	CASSENVGGTYGQYF
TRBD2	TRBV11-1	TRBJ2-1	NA	TGTGCCAGCAGCTTAAACCATTCCGCGGGAGGGTCCTACAATGAGCAGTTCTTC	CASSLNHSAGGSYNEQFF
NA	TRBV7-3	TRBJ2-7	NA	TGTAACAGCAGCTTCAGGCTCCACGAGCAATACTTC	CNSSFRLHEQYF